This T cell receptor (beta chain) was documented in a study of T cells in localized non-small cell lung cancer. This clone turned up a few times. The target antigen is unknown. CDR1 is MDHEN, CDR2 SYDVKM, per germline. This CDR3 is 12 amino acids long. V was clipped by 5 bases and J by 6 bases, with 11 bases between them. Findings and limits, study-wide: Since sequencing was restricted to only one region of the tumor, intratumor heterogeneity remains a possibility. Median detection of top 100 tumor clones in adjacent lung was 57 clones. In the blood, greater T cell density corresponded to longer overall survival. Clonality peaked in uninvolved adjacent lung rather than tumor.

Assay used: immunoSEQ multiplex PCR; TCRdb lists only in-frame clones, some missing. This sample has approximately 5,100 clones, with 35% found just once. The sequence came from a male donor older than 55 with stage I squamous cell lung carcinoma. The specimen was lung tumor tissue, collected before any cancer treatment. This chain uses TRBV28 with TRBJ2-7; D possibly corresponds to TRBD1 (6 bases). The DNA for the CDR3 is TGTGCCAGCAGTCCTCAGGGGACCGAGCAGTACTTC. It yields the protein CASSPQGTEQYF.